These T cell receptor beta chains were read from a single sample in a study of Ad26.COV2.S vaccination and SARS-CoV-2 variants. Libraries were prepared by immunoSEQ multiplex PCR; TCRdb keeps only in-frame clonotypes and omits some of them. The data contain 330,000 or so clones, 75% to 90% of them seen just once; the ten biggest clones take up 5.5%. The source material was peripheral blood, sampled in a trial of Ad26.COV2.S vaccine versus placebo. The receptor source for this set is a person aged 18-65 years who received the Ad26.COV2.S COVID-19 vaccine or a placebo. The CDR3 runs from the conserved cysteine through the conserved F or W. A D gene is named only where the DNA matches it firmly. Size is stated for part of the rows, as once, few or many counts, or as a class when the clone is expanded.

J gene	clone size	D gene	V gene	CDR3 protein	CDR3 DNA
TRBJ1-5	-	-	TRBV3-1/TRBV3-2	CASSQVFQDSNQPQHF	TGTGCCAGCAGCCAAGTTTTCCAGGATAGCAATCAGCCCCAGCATTTT
TRBJ2-5	-	-	TRBV4-3	CASSQEASGETQYF	TGCGCCAGCAGCCAAGAGGCCTCGGGGGAGACCCAGTACTTC
TRBJ1-2	once	-	TRBV7-9	CASSDRPDGYTF	TGTGCCAGCAGCGACCGACCGGATGGCTACACCTTC
TRBJ2-3	-	TRBD2	TRBV5-8	CASSPVGSGGGDTQYF	TGTGCCAGCAGCCCCGTTGGGAGCGGGGGAGGAGATACGCAGTATTTT
TRBJ1-2	-	-	TRBV24-1	CATSDQGTDYGYTF	TGTGCCACCAGTGATCAAGGGACGGACTATGGCTACACCTTC
TRBJ1-2	-	-	TRBV10-3	CAISEGQIYGYTF	TGTGCCATCAGTGAGGGACAGATCTATGGCTACACCTTC
TRBJ2-1	-	TRBD2	TRBV4-1	CASRRQGVMASGYNEQFF	TGCGCCAGCCGCCGGCAGGGTGTCATGGCTAGCGGCTACAATGAGCAGTTCTTC
TRBJ1-2	many	-	TRBV11-2	CASSGEELNYGYTF	TGTGCCAGCAGCGGAGAGGAGCTTAACTATGGCTACACCTTC
TRBJ1-1	-	-	TRBV7-8	CASSLQGRDTEAFF	TGTGCCAGCAGCTTACAGGGCCGGGACACTGAAGCTTTCTTT
TRBJ2-7	-	TRBD1	TRBV5-1	CASSLAGGSYRAYEQYF	TGCGCCAGCAGCCTGGCAGGGGGCTCATATCGAGCCTACGAGCAGTACTTC
TRBJ2-7	-	-	TRBV5-1	CASRRQEGYEQYF	TGCGCCAGCAGAAGGCAGGAGGGCTACGAGCAGTACTTC
TRBJ1-1	-	-	TRBV6-5	CASSYGPEAFF	TGTGCCAGCAGTTATGGTCCTGAAGCTTTCTTT
TRBJ2-7	-	-	TRBV18	CASSEPNSYEQYF	TGTGCCAGCTCGGAACCTAACTCCTACGAGCAGTACTTC
TRBJ1-1	-	TRBD1	TRBV7-9	CASSYTGGPTEAFF	TGTGCCAGCAGTTATACAGGGGGCCCCACTGAAGCTTTCTTT
TRBJ1-5	few	-	TRBV7-2	CASSLAGVKYYSNQPQHF	TGTGCCAGCAGCTTAGCGGGGGTGAAGTACTATAGCAATCAGCCCCAGCATTTT
TRBJ2-2	-	-	TRBV4-3	CASSQDPSGPGELFF	TGCGCCAGCAGCCAAGATCCCTCGGGGCCCGGGGAGCTGTTTTTT
TRBJ1-1	-	TRBD1	TRBV5-1	CASRTTGGMGAFF	TGCGCCAGCCGAACGACAGGGGGCATGGGAGCTTTCTTT
TRBJ2-1	-	-	TRBV5-1	CASSFVASYNEQFF	TGCGCCAGCAGCTTTGTAGCCTCCTACAATGAGCAGTTCTTC
TRBJ1-1	-	-	TRBV15	CATTEKSFRPDKNTEAFF	TGTGCCACCACCGAAAAGAGCTTTAGACCGGACAAGAACACTGAAGCTTTCTTT
TRBJ1-2	-	TRBD1	TRBV29-1	CSVENAGGENYGYTF	TGCAGCGTTGAAAACGCAGGGGGCGAGAACTATGGCTACACCTTC
TRBJ2-2	-	TRBD1	TRBV10-1	CASSDPPDRGNTGELFF	TGCGCCAGCAGTGACCCCCCGGACAGGGGAAACACCGGGGAGCTGTTTTTT
TRBJ2-2	-	TRBD2	TRBV18	CASSQGTSGTGELFF	TGTGCCAGCTCACAAGGGACTAGTGGCACCGGGGAGCTGTTTTTT
TRBJ1-1	-	TRBD1	TRBV5-1	CASGSTGDTEAFF	TGCGCCAGCGGCTCGACAGGGGACACTGAAGCTTTCTTT
TRBJ2-1	-	-	TRBV4-1	CASSQVGGRLDEQFF	TGCGCCAGCAGCCAAGTCGGGGGGCGCCTCGATGAGCAGTTCTTC